The TCR beta chain described here comes from a study of CD8+ T cells in alopecia areata. Study details: For the treated group, dosing was oral tofacitinib at 5 to 10 mg twice daily.

This clone was detected a few times. cDNA reverse transcribed from extracted RNA served as the sequencing template. Assay used: immunoSEQ multiplex PCR; TCRdb lists only in-frame clones, some missing. The table has about 180,000 clones, roughly 46% seen once; the top ten hold around a tenth. Treatment noted: oral pan-JAK inhibitor, 5-10 mg twice daily. CDR1 LGHNA and CDR2 YNFKEQ come from the germline V gene. The J segment lost 4 bases and the V segment lost 0 bases, leaving 8 bases of the junction unmatched. This CDR3 spans 16 amino acids. The V gene is TRBV4-2, the J gene TRBJ2-7; TRBD2 agrees at 8 bases. This receptor was obtained from a human donor with alopecia areata. The source material was CD8+ T cells sorted from blood, sampled at approximately week 51, from a patient treated with tofacitinib. The CDR3 loop is CASSQDPSGGGYEQYF. The CDR3, as DNA: TGTGCCAGCAGCCAAGATCCCAGCGGGGGCGGTTACGAGCAGTACTTC.